The present TCR beta chain was sequenced within a study of graft-versus-host responses after intestinal transplantation. Study summary: Those transplanted obtained multivisceral, liver-intestinal, or isolated intestinal grafts. Every transplant recipient was induced with anti-thymocyte globulin, then maintained on tacrolimus and steroids for two to three years.

This clone was counted once. Its antigen remains unidentified. With 3 bases clipped from V and 2 bases from J, the junction kept 7 bases outside the gene matches. This CDR3 is built from 17 residues. CDR1 SGHTA and CDR2 FQGNSA come from the germline V gene. TCRdb's copy holds only in-frame clones and misses some; the assay was immunoSEQ multiplex PCR. Seen here are roughly 38,000 clones, 85% to 95% observed once, and the top ten hold about 19%. Whole-study findings and limits: In recipient marrow, GvH clones were found, and some appeared first in ileum or blood. In patients with graft-donor T cell macrochimerism, allograft graft-versus-host to host-versus-graft clonal ratios were high.

The rearrangement uses TRBV7-2 and TRBJ2-7; 13 bases align to TRBD2. Sample: unstimulated CD8+ T cells sorted from spleen or lymph node cells, taken before transplant. This TCR derives from a human donor who was the organ donor for an intestinal transplant. CDR3 amino acids: CASSLGTSGVRAYEQYF. Written as DNA, the CDR3 is TGTGCCAGCAGCTTGGGGACTAGCGGGGTTAGGGCCTACGAGCAGTACTTC. The full variable domain, with the rest looked up from reference TRBV7-2 and TRBJ2-7, is GAGVSQSPSNKVTEKGKDVELRCDPISGHTALYWYRQSLGQGLEFLIYFQGNSAPDKSGLPSDRFSAERTGGSVSTLTIQRTQQEDSAVYLCASSLGTSGVRAYEQYFGPGTRLTVT.